This T cell receptor beta chain was obtained from a study of T cell responses to AZD1222 COVID-19 vaccine. Across the study: Both about-4-week and about-12-week second-dose recipients were combined. General study findings and limits: Donors skewed white British and female; clonal diversity was possibly underestimated. Recipients of two AZD1222 doses showed rising Spike-specific TCR breadth and depth. Without day 14 samples, only post-peak T cell repertoires were studied.

The table came from immunoSEQ multiplex PCR; TCRdb's copy has only in-frame clones and leaves some out. The table has roughly 120,000 clones, approximately 90% seen once. Remarks on this clone: Its cognate antigen is unknown.

The sample in question was peripheral blood, obtained on day 0 of AZD1222 vaccination. The receptor's source is an adult in good health.

The CDR3 DNA sequence: TGCGCCAGCAGCTATGTTAAGGGGGGGAACAATGAGCAGTTCTTC. This gives the protein CASSYVKGGNNEQFF. The rearrangement joins TRBV4-3 to TRBJ2-1, with a possible D match to TRBD2 (7 bases). The CDR3 loop spans 15 amino acids. The V gene lost 5 bases and the J gene lost 5 bases, with 16 bases spanning the gap. The germline CDR1 and CDR2 sequences are LGHNA and YSLEER.